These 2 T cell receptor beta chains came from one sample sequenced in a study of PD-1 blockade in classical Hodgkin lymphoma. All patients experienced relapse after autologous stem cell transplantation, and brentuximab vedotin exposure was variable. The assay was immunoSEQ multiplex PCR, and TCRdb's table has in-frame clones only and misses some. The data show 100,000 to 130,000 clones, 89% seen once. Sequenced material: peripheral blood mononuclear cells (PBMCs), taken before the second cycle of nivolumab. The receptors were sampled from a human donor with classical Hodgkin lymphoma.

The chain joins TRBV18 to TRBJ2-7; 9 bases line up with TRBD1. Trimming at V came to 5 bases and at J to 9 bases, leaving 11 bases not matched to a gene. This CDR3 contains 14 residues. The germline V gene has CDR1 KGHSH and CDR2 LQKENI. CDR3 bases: TGTGCCAGCTCATCGGGACAGGGAGGAATAGGGCAGTACTTC. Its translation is CASSSGQGGIGQYF. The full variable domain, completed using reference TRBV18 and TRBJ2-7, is NAGVMQNPRHLVRRRGQEARLRCSPMKGHSHVYWYRQLPEEGLKFMVYLQKENIIDESGMPKERFSAEFPKEGPSILRIQQVVRGDSAAYFCASSSGQGGIGQYFGPGTRLTVT.

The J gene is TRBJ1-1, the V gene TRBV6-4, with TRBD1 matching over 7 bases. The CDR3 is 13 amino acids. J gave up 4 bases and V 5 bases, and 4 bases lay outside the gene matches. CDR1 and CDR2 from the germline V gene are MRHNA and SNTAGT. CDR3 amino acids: CASSPTGITEAFF. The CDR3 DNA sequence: TGTGCCAGCAGTCCGACAGGGATCACTGAAGCTTTCTTT.